This T cell receptor (beta chain) came from a study of identical twins. Study observations and caveats: Compared with unrelated sharing, twin-shared out-of-frame alpha sequences had more low-probability sequences.

This clonotype was counted between two and nine times. Its antigen is unidentified. A universal primer binding site was introduced by template switching. The final cDNA contained unique molecular identifiers. TCRdb re-derived calls from the 5' RACE reads in MiXCR, one entry per CDR3 protein. The sample holds hundreds of thousands of distinct CDR3 sequences, approximately 6% seen once. Germline V gene lookup returns CDR1 MNHNS and CDR2 SASEGT. There are 14 residues in the CDR3. With 5 bases removed from V and 1 base from J, the gap between germline ends came to 12 bases. The sequenced material came from naive T cells sorted from blood. The sequence was obtained from a man younger than 30 in good health. The chain employs TRBV6-1 and TRBJ2-7; maybe TRBD1 (5 bases). The CDR3 spells CASSPLTDSYEQYF. In DNA form, the CDR3 reads TGTGCCAGCAGTCCGCTGACAGATTCCTACGAGCAGTACTTC.